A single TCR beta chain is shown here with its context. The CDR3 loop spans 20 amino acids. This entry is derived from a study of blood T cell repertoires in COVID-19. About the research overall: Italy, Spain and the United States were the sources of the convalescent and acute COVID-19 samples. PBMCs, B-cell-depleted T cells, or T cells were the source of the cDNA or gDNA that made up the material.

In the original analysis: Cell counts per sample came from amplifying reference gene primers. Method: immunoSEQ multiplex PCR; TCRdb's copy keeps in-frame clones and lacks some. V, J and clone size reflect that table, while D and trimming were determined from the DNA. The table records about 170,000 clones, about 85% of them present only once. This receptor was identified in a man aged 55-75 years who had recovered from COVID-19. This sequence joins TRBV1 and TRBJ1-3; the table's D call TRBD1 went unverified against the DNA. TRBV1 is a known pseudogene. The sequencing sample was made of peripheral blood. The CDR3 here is CTSSQDLPQGSLSSGNTIYF. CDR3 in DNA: TGCACCAGCAGCCAAGATCTCCCACAGGGCTCGCTAAGCTCTGGAAACACCATATATTTT.